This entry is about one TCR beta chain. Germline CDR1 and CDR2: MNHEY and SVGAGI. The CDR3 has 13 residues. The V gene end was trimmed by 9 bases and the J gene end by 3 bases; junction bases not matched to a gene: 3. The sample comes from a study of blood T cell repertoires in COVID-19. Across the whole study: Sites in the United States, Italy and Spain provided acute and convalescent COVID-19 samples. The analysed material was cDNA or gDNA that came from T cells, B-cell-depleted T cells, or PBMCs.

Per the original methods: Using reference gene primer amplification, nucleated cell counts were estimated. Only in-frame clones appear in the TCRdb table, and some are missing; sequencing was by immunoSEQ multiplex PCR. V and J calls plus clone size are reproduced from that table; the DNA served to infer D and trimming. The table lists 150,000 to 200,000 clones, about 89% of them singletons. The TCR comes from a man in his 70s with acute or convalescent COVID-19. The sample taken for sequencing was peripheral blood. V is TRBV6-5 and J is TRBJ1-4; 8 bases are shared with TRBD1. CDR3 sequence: CASEDRANEKLFF. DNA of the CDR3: TGTGCCAGTGAGGACAGGGCTAATGAAAAACTGTTTTTT.